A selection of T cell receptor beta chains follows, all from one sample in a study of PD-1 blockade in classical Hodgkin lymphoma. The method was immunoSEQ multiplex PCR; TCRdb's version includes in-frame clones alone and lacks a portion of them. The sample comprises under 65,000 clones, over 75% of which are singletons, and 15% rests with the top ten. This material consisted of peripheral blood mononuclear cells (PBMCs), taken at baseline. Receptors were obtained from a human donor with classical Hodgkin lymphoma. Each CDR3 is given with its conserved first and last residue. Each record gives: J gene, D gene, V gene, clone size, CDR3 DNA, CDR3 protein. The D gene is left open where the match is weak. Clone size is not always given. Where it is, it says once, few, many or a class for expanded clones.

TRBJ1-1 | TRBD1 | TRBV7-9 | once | TGTGCCAGCAGCCCGGGACAGGCGAACACTGAAGCTTTCTTT | CASSPGQANTEAFF
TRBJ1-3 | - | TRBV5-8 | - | TGTGCCAGCAGCTTGGACCCGGCCCCGGTTGGGTATGGAAACACCATATATTTT | CASSLDPAPVGYGNTIYF
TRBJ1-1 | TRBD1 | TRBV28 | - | TGTGCCTCCAAGTTTCGGGCGAGGGGGCGGGACACTGAAGCTTTCTTT | CASKFRARGRDTEAFF
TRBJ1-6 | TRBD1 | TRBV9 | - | TGTGCCAGCAGCCCCATTTACAGGGGGACACCCCTCCACTTT | CASSPIYRGTPLHF
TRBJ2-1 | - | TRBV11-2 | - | TGTGCCAGCAGCAGACTAGTGGTTGAGCAGTTCTTC | CASSRLVVEQFF
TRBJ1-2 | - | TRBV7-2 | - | TGTGCCAGCAGCTTCCGGACTAACGGCTACACCTTC | CASSFRTNGYTF
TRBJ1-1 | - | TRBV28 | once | TGTGCCAGCAGTTTACGGGCAGGGCACACTGAAGCTTTCTTT | CASSLRAGHTEAFF
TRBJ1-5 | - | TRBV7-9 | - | TGTGCCAGCAGCCAGGGCCAGTATCAGCCCCAGCATTTT | CASSQGQYQPQHF
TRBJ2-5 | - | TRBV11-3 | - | TGTGCCAGCAGCTTGTACGGCGAAGAGACCCAGTACTTC | CASSLYGEETQYF
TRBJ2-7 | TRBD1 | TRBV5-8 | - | TGTGCCAGCAGCCCCACCGGGACAGGCTACGAGCAGTACTTC | CASSPTGTGYEQYF
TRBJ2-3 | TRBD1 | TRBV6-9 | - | TGTGCCAGCAGTTATCCCCCAGGGGGCTCCACAGATACGCAGTATTTT | CASSYPPGGSTDTQYF
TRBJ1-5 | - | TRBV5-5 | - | TGTGCCAGCAGCCAGGGCGCGGGGGGTCAGCCCCAGCATTTT | CASSQGAGGQPQHF
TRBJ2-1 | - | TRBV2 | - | TGTGCCAGCAGTGACTTGGGCAGTTCCTACAATGAGCAGTTCTTC | CASSDLGSSYNEQFF
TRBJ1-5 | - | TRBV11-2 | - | TGTGCCAGCAGCTTCTCTTTCAATCAGCCCCAGCATTTT | CASSFSFNQPQHF
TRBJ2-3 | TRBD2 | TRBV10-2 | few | TGCGCCAGCATAGAAGCGGGGTTCACAGATACGCAGTATTTT | CASIEAGFTDTQYF
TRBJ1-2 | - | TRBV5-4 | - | TGTGCCAGCAGCCACAACATGGGCTATGGCTACACCTTC | CASSHNMGYGYTF
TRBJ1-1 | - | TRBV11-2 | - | TGTGCCAGCAGCACCCGGGGTGGCAAGTTGAACACTGAAGCTTTCTTT | CASSTRGGKLNTEAFF
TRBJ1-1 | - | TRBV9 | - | TGTGCCAGCAGCGTAGATCTGGGGGGGACGGCTTTCTTT | CASSVDLGGTAFF
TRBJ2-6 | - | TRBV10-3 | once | TGTGCCATCAGTGAAGAGGGTCGAGGCGGGGCCAACGTCCTGACTTTC | CAISEEGRGGANVLTF
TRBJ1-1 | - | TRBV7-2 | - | TGTGCCAGCAGCTTTCCCCGGGACTGGAACACTGAAGCTTTCTTT | CASSFPRDWNTEAFF
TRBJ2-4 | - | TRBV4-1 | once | TGCGCCAGCAGCCAAGTGGGGAGGGGGCCAGGAAACATTCAGTACTTC | CASSQVGRGPGNIQYF
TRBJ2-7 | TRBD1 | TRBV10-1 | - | TGCGCCAGCAGTCCGGCAGGGGGAAGCTACGAGCAGTACTTC | CASSPAGGSYEQYF
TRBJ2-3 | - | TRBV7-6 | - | TGTGCCAGCAGCTTAATAACGCCTGTCGATACGCAGTATTTT | CASSLITPVDTQYF
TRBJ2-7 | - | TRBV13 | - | TGTGCCAGCAGCCCGATGGATGGATTACCTTACTTC | CASSPMDGLPYF
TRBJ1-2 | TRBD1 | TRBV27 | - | TGTGCCAGCAGTTCCGGGACAGGGAACTATGGCTACACCTTC | CASSSGTGNYGYTF
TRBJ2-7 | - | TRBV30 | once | TGTGCCTGGAGCGGGGGCAGGGGCCTGACCTACGAGCAGTACTTC | CAWSGGRGLTYEQYF
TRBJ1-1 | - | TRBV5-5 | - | TGTGCCAGCAGCCTTGGGGGGAACACTGAAGCTTTCTTT | CASSLGGNTEAFF
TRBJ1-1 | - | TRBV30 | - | TGTGCCTGGAGCCGAACAGGGCAAGCTTTCTTT | CAWSRTGQAFF
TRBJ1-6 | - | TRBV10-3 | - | TGTGCCATCAAGAGGAGGGCTGATTCACCCCTCCACTTT | CAIKRRADSPLHF
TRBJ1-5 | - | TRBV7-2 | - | TGTGCCAGCAGCTTAGGTAGAGGGGGAGGTCGGCCCCAGCATTTT | CASSLGRGGGRPQHF
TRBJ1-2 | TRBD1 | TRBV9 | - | TGTGCCAGCAGCGTAGCTGCCGGGACAGGAAATGGCTACACCTTC | CASSVAAGTGNGYTF
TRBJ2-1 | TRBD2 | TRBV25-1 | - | TGTGCCAGCAGTGAATTTGGGGGGGGGACTGGCTCCTACAATGAGCAGTTCTTC | CASSEFGGGTGSYNEQFF
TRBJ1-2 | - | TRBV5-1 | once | TGCGCCAGCAGCTTGGAGGGGCGCTCGGGTGGCTACACCTTC | CASSLEGRSGGYTF
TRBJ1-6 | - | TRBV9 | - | TGTGCCAGCAGCCGTGGACAGTCTAATTCACCCCTCCACTTT | CASSRGQSNSPLHF
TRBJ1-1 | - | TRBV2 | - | TGTGCCAGCGACGAGAACACTGAAGCTTTCTTT | CASDENTEAFF
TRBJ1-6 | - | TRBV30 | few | TGTGCCTGGGGGGCGGTCTTACCCCTCCACTTT | CAWGAVLPLHF
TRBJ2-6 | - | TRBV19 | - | TGTGCCAGTGCTCAGTCGTCCGGGGCCAACGTCCTGACTTTC | CASAQSSGANVLTF
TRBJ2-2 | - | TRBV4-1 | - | TGCGCCAGCGCCCCTCATTTCACGAACACCGGGGAGCTGTTTTTT | CASAPHFTNTGELFF
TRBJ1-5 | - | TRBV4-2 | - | TGTGCCAGCAGCCAAAGAGGGGTTAATCAGCCCCAGCATTTT | CASSQRGVNQPQHF
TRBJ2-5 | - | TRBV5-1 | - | TGCGCCAGCAGCGCGAACAGTATCACATCGGGGACCCAGTACTTC | CASSANSITSGTQYF
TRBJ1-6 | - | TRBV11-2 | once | TGTGCCAGCAGCTTAGAAGGGAGCGGGAATTCACCCCTCCACTTT | CASSLEGSGNSPLHF
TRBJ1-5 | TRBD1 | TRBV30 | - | TGTGCCTGGAGTGGAACTCGGACAGGGGGCGTACTGAGCAATCAGCCCCAGCATTTT | CAWSGTRTGGVLSNQPQHF
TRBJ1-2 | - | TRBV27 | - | TGTGCCAGCAGTCGAAAGCCCTCGGGGGGGTATGGCTACACCTTC | CASSRKPSGGYGYTF
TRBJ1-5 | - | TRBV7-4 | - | TGTGCCAGCAGCTTAGCATCACCGGGGCCCCAGCATTTT | CASSLASPGPQHF
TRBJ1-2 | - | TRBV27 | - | TGTGCCAGCAGTTACGAGGGGGGGAACCTCTATGGCTACACCTTC | CASSYEGGNLYGYTF
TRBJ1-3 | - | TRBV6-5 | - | TGTGCCAGCAGTTACGGGGCTACGGGCGGAAACACCATATATTTT | CASSYGATGGNTIYF
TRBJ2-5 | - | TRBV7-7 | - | TGTGCTAGCAGCTTTTGGTTGCGAGAGACCCAGTACTTC | CASSFWLRETQYF
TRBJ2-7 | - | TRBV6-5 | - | TGTGCCAGCAGTTACGCGACAGGTTTCAGCTACGAGCAGTACTTC | CASSYATGFSYEQYF
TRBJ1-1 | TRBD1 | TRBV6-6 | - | TGTGCCAGCAGTTACTCAACAGGGGCTAGAGCTGAAGCTTTCTTT | CASSYSTGARAEAFF
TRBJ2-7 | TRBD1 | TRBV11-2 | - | TGTGCCAGCAGCTTTAAGGGGGCGGACAGGGCGGCCTACGAGCAGTACTTC | CASSFKGADRAAYEQYF
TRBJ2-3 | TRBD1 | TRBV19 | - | TGTGCCACCACCGGGACAGGGCAATATACGCAGTATTTT | CATTGTGQYTQYF
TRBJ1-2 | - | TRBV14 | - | TGTGCCAGCAGCCAAGATGACTGGGGTTTTAACTATGGCTACACCTTC | CASSQDDWGFNYGYTF
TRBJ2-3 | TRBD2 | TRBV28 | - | TGTGCCAGCAGGGGGGGGACGTGGCGTACGCAGTATTTT | CASRGGTWRTQYF
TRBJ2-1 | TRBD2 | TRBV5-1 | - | TGCGCCAGCAGCTGGTACCACGGGGGGGAGAATGAGCAGTTCTTC | CASSWYHGGENEQFF
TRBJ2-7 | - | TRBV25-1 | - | TGTGCCAGCAGTGATCCGGGAGCCTACGAGCAGTACTTC | CASSDPGAYEQYF